This T cell receptor beta chain was documented in a study of blood T cell repertoires in COVID-19. Whole-study context: The United States, Italy and Spain provided the acute and convalescent COVID-19 samples. T cells, B-cell-depleted T cells, or PBMCs supplied cDNA or gDNA.

Per the authors' pipeline: It was from reference gene primer amplification that nucleated cell counts were estimated. The repertoire was sequenced with immunoSEQ multiplex PCR; TCRdb's copy has only in-frame clones and lacks some. D and trimming were read from the DNA, whereas the V and J calls and clone size are those reported in that table. This sample has tens of thousands of clones, with approximately 84% found just once. The germline V gene encodes CDR1 LGHNA and CDR2 YSLEER. The length of the CDR3 is 15 residues. The trim removed 1 base at V and 3 bases at J, leaving 1 base unmatched. V and J are TRBV4-3 and TRBJ2-2, with TRBD1 matching 8 bases. What was sequenced was peripheral blood. This receptor was taken from a woman aged 70-85 years in a cohort sampled during active COVID-19. The CDR3 nucleotides are TGCGCCAGCAGCCAAGGGACAGGGTACACCGGGGAGCTGTTTTTT. Translation gives CASSQGTGYTGELFF.